Following are 6 T cell receptor beta chains from one sample sequenced in a study of vaccination and CD4 T cells after COVID-19. These receptors have no known antigen. The treatment was: roughly 11-day PBMC culture with coronavirus spike peptide pools or control peptides (ViraFEST assay). The Oncomine TCR Beta short-read assay was applied to DNA of cultured CD4+ T cells. TCRdb used MiXCR to reprocess the PCR reads, holding one entry per CDR3 protein. The data hold around 15,000 distinct CDR3 sequences, with 56% observed a single time. The sequencing input was CD4+ T cells from blood, cultured in vitro. These receptors came from a human donor who had recovered from COVID-19.

CDR3 residues: CASSLDELRGYEQYF. Here the CDR3 DNA reads TGTGCCAGCAGCTTGGATGAGTTGCGGGGCTACGAGCAGTACTTC. The chain uses TRBV7-2 and TRBJ2-7; perhaps TRBD2 as D (6 bases). This CDR3 has 15 amino acids. In germline, CDR1 is SGHTA, CDR2 FQGNSA. The V and J ends lost 3 bases and 3 bases respectively, with 15 bases between them.

J is TRBJ1-5 and V is TRBV11-2; D gene unclear. CDR1 SGHAT and CDR2 FQNNGV come from the germline V gene. The ends were cut back, 0 bases at V and 6 bases at J, with 6 bases in the middle. The CDR3 length is 13 residues. The CDR3 sequence: CASSLDLGQPQHF. In DNA form, the CDR3 reads TGTGCCAGCAGCTTAGATCTCGGTCAGCCCCAGCATTTT.

V usage is TRBV3-1 and J usage is TRBJ2-7; maybe TRBD2 (5 bases). Trimming removed 4 bases from V and 3 bases from J, with 16 bases in between. The germline V gene encodes CDR1 LGHDT and CDR2 YNNKEL (reference sequence). This CDR3 region has 15 residues. CDR3 region: CASSLQLLGGYEQYF. The CDR3 region has the DNA TGTGCCAGCAGCCTCCAACTACTAGGAGGCTACGAGCAGTACTTC.

The V call is TRBV6-5, the J call TRBJ2-5, with 8 bases lining up with TRBD2. This CDR3 is built from 16 residues. V was pared by 2 bases and J by 4 bases, with 9 bases of the junction left unmatched. Germline assignment: CDR1 MNHEY and CDR2 SVGAGI. The CDR3 loop reads CASSYPGGSGGETQYF. The CDR3 DNA reads as TGTGCCAGCAGTTACCCCGGGGGCAGCGGGGGAGAGACCCAGTACTTC.

The chain combines TRBV7-3 with TRBJ1-6; D call uncertain. Germline values: CDR1 SGHTA, CDR2 FQGTGA. The V and J ends lost 5 bases and 9 bases respectively, with 11 bases between them. The CDR3 runs 13 residues. For the CDR3, the DNA is TGTGCCAGCAGCCCAGAGTGGGGTTCACCCCTCCACTTT. Its protein is CASSPEWGSPLHF.

The chain recombines TRBV7-9 with TRBJ2-6; D is unresolved. V lost 5 bases, J lost 1 base, and 3 bases lay in between. This CDR3 contains 13 residues. CDR1 is SEHNR, CDR2 FQNEAQ, per germline (reference sequence). CDR3 sequence reads: CASSASGANVLTF. The CDR3 nucleotides are TGTGCCAGCAGCGCTTCTGGGGCCAACGTCCTGACTTTC. The full variable domain, with the rest looked up from reference TRBV7-9 and TRBJ2-6, is DTGVSQNPRHKITKRGQNVTFRCDPISEHNRLYWYRQTLGQGPEFLTYFQNEAQLEKSRLLSDRFSAERPKGSFSTLEIQRTEQGDSAMYLCASSASGANVLTFGAGSRLTVL.